These 29 T cell receptor beta chains were all obtained from the same sample, sequenced in a study of T cell changes during pregnancy in multiple sclerosis. The repertoire was sequenced with immunoSEQ multiplex PCR; TCRdb's copy has only in-frame clones and lacks some. The repertoire holds about 60,000 clones, with 90% to 95% as singletons. Sequences were derived from peripheral blood, sampled in the first trimester of pregnancy. Receptors originate from a female donor with multiple sclerosis, enrolled in a pregnancy study.

The chain has TRBV5-8 and TRBJ2-1, with D perhaps TRBD1 (6 bases). The CDR3 loop spans 15 amino acids. Germline CDR1 and CDR2: SGHTS and YDEGEE. Trimming cost V 3 bases and J 0 bases, with 10 bases left between them. The CDR3 here is CASSSGQSSYNEQFF. For the CDR3, the DNA is TGTGCCAGCAGCTCCGGACAGAGCTCCTACAATGAGCAGTTCTTC.

The V call is TRBV6-5, the J call TRBJ2-5; 11 nucleotides line up with TRBD1. Germline trimming cut 4 bases from V and 7 bases from J; bases unmatched to any gene: 5. This CDR3 is built from 14 residues. The germline V gene has CDR1 MNHEY and CDR2 SVGAGI. The CDR3 here is CASSSDRGLGTQYF. CDR3 nucleotides: TGTGCCAGCAGTTCGGACAGGGGGCTCGGGACCCAGTACTTC.

The chain combines TRBV6-6 with TRBJ1-2; D is uncertain. The germline CDR1 and CDR2 sequences are MNHNY and SVGAGI (reference sequence). The CDR3 totals 13 residues. The V end was cut by 0 bases, the J end by 8 bases, with 10 bases between. The CDR3 is CASSYSGRLGYTF. CDR3 DNA sequence: TGTGCCAGCAGTTACTCGGGCAGATTAGGCTACACCTTC.

The CDR3 DNA reads as TGTGCCAGCAGCTTGGGCCCGACTTCTTATAGCAATCAGCCCCAGCATTTT. Its translation: CASSLGPTSYSNQPQHF. The chain combines TRBV5-6 with TRBJ1-5; no clear D. CDR1 and CDR2 (germline): SGHDT, YYEEEE. This CDR3 contains 17 residues. With 0 bases removed from V and 0 bases from J, the gap between germline ends came to 13 bases.

Written as DNA, the CDR3 is TGTGCCAGCAGCTTAGAGGGGCGACTAGCCGGCGGGGAGCTGTTTTTT. Amino acids: CASSLEGRLAGGELFF. This sequence joins TRBV7-2 and TRBJ2-2; the match to TRBD2 covers 7 bases. The CDR3 sequence is 16 residues long. After removal of 1 base from V and 7 bases from J, the junction contained 9 bases not matched to a gene. Germline V lookup: CDR1 SGHTA, CDR2 FQGNSA.

The chain joins TRBV19 to TRBJ2-3, with D perhaps TRBD1 (6 bases). The CDR3 spans 15 residues. Germline values: CDR1 LNHDA, CDR2 SQIVND (reference sequence). The V gene lost 5 bases and the J gene lost 1 base, with 13 bases spanning the gap. The CDR3 loop is CASSGWTVGTDTQYF. The CDR3 region has the DNA TGTGCCAGTAGTGGATGGACAGTGGGCACAGATACGCAGTATTTT.

The chain employs TRBV10-3 and TRBJ1-2; D is uncertain. The CDR3 spans 13 residues. The germline CDR1 and CDR2 sequences are ENHRY and SYGVKD. V was clipped by 6 bases and J by 8 bases, with 16 bases between them. CDR3 sequence (DNA): TGTGCCATCAGGCCCGAGAGCCTCCGCGGCTACACCTTC. This codes for CAIRPESLRGYTF.

The chain joins TRBV18 to TRBJ1-4, with TRBD1 identical over 8 bases. V lost 5 bases to trimming and J lost 7 bases; unmatched junction nucleotides: 3. The germline V gene has CDR1 KGHSH and CDR2 LQKENI. The CDR3 consists of 13 residues. The CDR3, as DNA: TGTGCCAGCTCAACCGACAGGGGTGAAAAACTGTTTTTT. Encoded protein: CASSTDRGEKLFF.

J is TRBJ2-7 and V is TRBV4-3; TRBD2 matches 12 bases. Germline assignment: CDR1 LGHNA and CDR2 YSLEER. V was pared by 1 base and J by 3 bases, with 10 bases of the junction left unmatched. The CDR3 runs to 18 residues. DNA of the CDR3: TGCGCCAGCAGCCAAGGGGGGGCCCTAGCGGGGGGGCTCTACGAGCAGTACTTC. Amino acid sequence: CASSQGGALAGGLYEQYF.

The rearrangement links TRBV9 to TRBJ2-2; no reliable D call. CDR3 length equals 13 residues. The V gene's germline CDR1 is SGDLS and CDR2 YYNGEE. Trimming cost V 1 base and J 6 bases, with 7 bases left between them. CDR3 bases: TGTGCCAGCAGCGTACCCCCAGCCGGGGAGCTGTTTTTT. Its protein is CASSVPPAGELFF. Looking up the rest from reference TRBV9 and TRBJ2-2 gives the full variable domain: DSGVTQTPKHLITATGQRVTLRCSPRSGDLSVYWYQQSLDQGLQFLIQYYNGEERAKGNILERFSAQQFPDLHSELNLSSLELGDSALYFCASSVPPAGELFFGEGSRLTVL.

This clone was counted once. The V gene is TRBV11-1, the J gene TRBJ2-1, with unresolved D. The CDR3 is 11 residues long. The V end lost 3 bases, the J end lost 10 bases, and 7 bases lay between the germline ends. Germline assignment: CDR1 SGHAT and CDR2 FQDESV (reference sequence). The CDR3 here is CASSFRREQFF. CDR3 bases: TGTGCCAGCAGCTTTAGGCGGGAGCAGTTCTTC.

The genes are TRBV15 and TRBJ2-7; 7 bases match TRBD1. There are 14 residues in the CDR3. Germline V gene data show CDR1 as LNHNV and CDR2 as YYDKDF (reference sequence). With V trimmed by 5 bases and J by 1 base, 5 bases remained unmatched. The CDR3 sequence is CATSRDSISYEQYF. The CDR3, as DNA: TGTGCCACCAGCCGGGACAGCATATCCTACGAGCAGTACTTC.

J is TRBJ1-1 and V is TRBV5-4, with D possibly matching TRBD1 (6 bases). The CDR3 is 15 residues long. Germline loops: CDR1 SGHNT, CDR2 YYREEE (reference sequence). The V end was cut by 4 bases, the J end by 2 bases, with 15 bases between. CDR3 sequence reads: CASSKILGGNTEAFF. CDR3 in DNA: TGTGCCAGCAGCAAAATATTAGGGGGAAACACTGAAGCTTTCTTT.

CDR3 sequence: CAYQMNTEAFF. DNA of the CDR3: TGTGCTTACCAGATGAACACTGAAGCTTTCTTT. V gene TRBV30 combines with J gene TRBJ1-1; D is unclear. This CDR3 has 11 residues. Germline-derived CDR1 and CDR2 are GTSNPN and SVGIG (reference sequence).

The count of this clone is one. The V gene is TRBV7-2, the J gene TRBJ2-1; perhaps TRBD2 as D (5 bases). Per the germline V gene, CDR1 is SGHTA and CDR2 is FQGNSA. This CDR3 comprises 12 residues. V was pared by 5 bases and J by 10 bases, with 12 bases between. The DNA for the CDR3 is TGTGCCAGCAGCCCCGTGAGGGTGGAGCAGTTCTTC. It encodes CASSPVRVEQFF.

This chain links TRBV14 with TRBJ1-6; 8 nucleotides line up with TRBD1. The germline V gene has CDR1 SGHDN and CDR2 FVKESK. J was trimmed by 6 bases and V by 3 bases; bases with no gene match: 7. CDR3 length: 16 amino acids. The CDR3 DNA reads as TGTGCCAGCAGCCACAGACAGGGGACGGGTAATTCACCCCTCCACTTT. Amino acid sequence: CASSHRQGTGNSPLHF.

This clone was counted once. The V and J genes are TRBV9 and TRBJ1-3, with TRBD1 matching over 8 bases. The germline V gene encodes CDR1 SGDLS and CDR2 YYNGEE. V shed 7 bases, J shed 2 bases, and the junction held 5 bases outside the gene matches. The CDR3 runs 14 residues. The CDR3 loop is CASGQGEAGNTIYF. CDR3 coding DNA: TGTGCCAGCGGACAGGGTGAAGCTGGAAACACCATATATTTT.

The chain couples TRBV11-3 to TRBJ2-7, with D possibly being TRBD2 (6 bases). The V gene lost 5 bases and the J gene lost 4 bases, with 15 bases spanning the gap. Germline-derived CDR1 and CDR2 are SGHNT and YENEEA. The length of the CDR3 is 14 residues. The CDR3 sequence: CASSEDGEAYEQYF. CDR3 sequence (DNA): TGTGCCAGCAGCGAGGACGGGGAGGCGTACGAGCAGTACTTC.

This clone was picked up a small number of times. J is TRBJ2-3 and V is TRBV7-3; TRBD1 agrees at 9 bases. The germline V gene encodes CDR1 SGHTA and CDR2 FQGTGA. CDR3 length equals 15 residues. J gave up 2 bases and V 5 bases, and 5 bases lay outside the gene matches. CDR3 sequence (DNA): TGTGCCAGCAGCCAGGGACAGGGCTACACAGATACGCAGTATTTT. Translating it yields CASSQGQGYTDTQYF. Full variable domain (rest looked up from reference TRBV7-3 and TRBJ2-3): GAGVSQTPSNKVTEKGKYVELRCDPISGHTALYWYRQSLGQGPEFLIYFQGTGAADDSGLPNDRFFAVRPEGSVSTLKIQRTERGDSAVYLCASSQGQGYTDTQYFGPGTRLTVL.

The chain uses TRBV7-2 and TRBJ1-1; TRBD1 might be the D (5 bases). V was clipped by 5 bases and J by 6 bases, with 13 bases between them. The CDR3 consists of 13 residues. Germline assignment: CDR1 SGHTA and CDR2 FQGNSA. The CDR3 sequence: CASSPSTDPEAFF. The CDR3 nucleotides are TGTGCCAGCAGCCCGTCGACAGACCCTGAAGCTTTCTTT.

This clone was picked up one time. The gene calls are TRBV14 and TRBJ2-3; perhaps TRBD1 as D (5 bases). Trimming stripped 3 bases from V and 5 bases from J, with 15 bases between. Germline V gene lookup returns CDR1 SGHDN and CDR2 FVKESK. The CDR3 is made up of 15 amino acids. DNA of the CDR3: TGTGCCAGCAGCCAGGACCCCACAGGAAGAGATACGCAGTATTTT. It translates to CASSQDPTGRDTQYF. Filled out from reference TRBV14 and TRBJ2-3, the complete variable domain reads EAGVTQFPSHSVIEKGQTVTLRCDPISGHDNLYWYRRVMGKEIKFLLHFVKESKQDESGMPNNRFLAERTGGTYSTLKVQPAELEDSGVYFCASSQDPTGRDTQYFGPGTRLTVL.

CDR3 residues: CASSHAGQGASEAFF. The CDR3 region has the DNA TGCGCCAGCAGCCATGCGGGACAGGGGGCCTCTGAAGCTTTCTTT. The chain has TRBV4-1 and TRBJ1-1; 12 nucleotides align to TRBD1. The CDR3 runs to 15 residues. CDR1 and CDR2 (germline): MGHRA, YSYEKL. The V gene end was trimmed by 3 bases and the J gene end by 6 bases; junction bases not matched to a gene: 5.

The V gene is TRBV7-2, the J gene TRBJ2-1; possibly TRBD2 for D (7 bases). Between the trimmed V and J ends, which lost 4 bases and 0 bases, there was a span of 13 bases. Germline CDR1 SGHTA, CDR2 FQGNSA. The CDR3 totals 16 residues. The CDR3 DNA sequence: TGTGCCAGCAGCTCGGGGGGCCGGAGCTCCTACAATGAGCAGTTCTTC. It is translated as CASSSGGRSSYNEQFF.

The rearrangement uses TRBV5-8 and TRBJ1-2; 9 nucleotides line up with TRBD1. The germline CDR1 and CDR2 sequences are SGHTS and YDEGEE. This CDR3 has 17 residues. Trimming took 6 bases from V and 5 from J; bases not matched to a gene: 17. The CDR3 DNA reads as TGTGCCAGCAACTTCTTCCGGGACAGGGTTAACCGATATGGCTACACCTTC. Translation gives CASNFFRDRVNRYGYTF.

The V call is TRBV25-1, the J call TRBJ1-6; D is perhaps TRBD1 (6 bases). This CDR3 region has 18 residues. V dropped 8 bases and J dropped 0 bases, with 20 bases sitting between them. Per germline, CDR1 MGHDK and CDR2 SYGVNS. The CDR3: CASSYGQPGGSYNSPLHF. CDR3 bases: TGTGCCAGCTCCTACGGACAGCCCGGAGGCTCCTATAATTCACCCCTCCACTTT.

This rearrangement joins TRBV19 to TRBJ2-7; 10 bases agree with TRBD1. The CDR3 runs to 15 residues. CDR1 is LNHDA, CDR2 SQIVND, per germline (reference sequence). Trimming cost V 6 bases and J 0 bases; bases outside gene matches: 5. CDR3 DNA sequence: TGTGCCAGTAGCCGGGACAGGGGAGGCTCCTACGAGCAGTACTTC. This translates into CASSRDRGGSYEQYF.

J is TRBJ2-7 and V is TRBV7-6, with 7 positions matching TRBD1. Germline V gives CDR1 SGHVS, CDR2 FNYEAQ. With V trimmed by 2 bases and J by 4 bases, 5 bases remained unmatched. The CDR3 has 14 amino acids. The CDR3 coding sequence is TGTGCCAGCAGCTTAAGACAGGGAACATACGAGCAGTACTTC. Translation: CASSLRQGTYEQYF.

The chain joins TRBV18 to TRBJ1-6, with 8 bases that match TRBD1. J lost 7 bases, V lost 4 bases, and 6 bases had no gene match. Germline V gene lookup returns CDR1 KGHSH and CDR2 LQKENI. CDR3 length: 15 amino acids. The CDR3, as DNA: TGTGCCAGCTCACTCATACAGGGGGTGAATTCACCCCTCCACTTT. This codes for CASSLIQGVNSPLHF.

The rearrangement uses TRBV7-9 and TRBJ2-1; 13 nucleotides match TRBD2. CDR1 is SEHNR and CDR2 is FQNEAQ in the germline V gene (reference sequence). CDR3 length: 19 residues. J lost 1 base, V lost 2 bases, and 8 bases had no gene match. The CDR3 loop reads CASSLHTSGGAKSYNEQFF. The CDR3 DNA is TGTGCCAGCAGCTTACACACTAGCGGGGGGGCGAAATCCTACAATGAGCAGTTCTTC.